The 13 T cell receptor beta chains below come from one sample, sequenced in a study of blood T cells in healthy people across ages. The second PCR ran about 6 to 12 cycles with a sample-barcoded 5' primer and J-beta primers. TCRdb reanalysed the 5' RACE reads using MiXCR and keeps one entry per CDR3 protein. The data contain 1.5 million to 2 million distinct CDR3 sequences, roughly 52% of them singletons. Sequencing used blood. These receptors all come from a woman aged 40 to 55 in good health.

The chain carries TRBV5-1 and TRBJ2-1; the D is unclear. CDR1 and CDR2 (germline): SGHRS, YFSETQ. CDR3 size: 12 residues. V was clipped by 3 bases and J by 9 bases, with 10 bases between them. CDR3 bases: TGCGCCAGCAGCTCTTTGCTTTCTGAGCAGTTCTTC. Translating gives CASSSLLSEQFF.

This clonotype has more than one count but fewer than ten. The chain recombines TRBV7-9 with TRBJ2-1; unclear D gene. The CDR3 sequence is 11 residues long. Per germline, CDR1 SEHNR and CDR2 FQNEAQ (reference sequence). Trimming left V 3 bases short and J 9 bases short, with 6 bases between. As DNA, the CDR3 is TGTGCCAGCAGCTTCCAGACTGAGCAGTTCTTC. Its protein is CASSFQTEQFF.

The CDR3 region is CASSLGSRGGKGSYNEQFF. Written as DNA, the CDR3 is TGTGCCAGCAGCTTAGGGAGCCGGGGGGGGAAAGGTTCCTACAATGAGCAGTTCTTC. The chain carries TRBV7-2 and TRBJ2-1; the match to TRBD2 covers 8 bases. Germline V lookup: CDR1 SGHTA, CDR2 FQGNSA. V lost 1 base, J lost 1 base, and 12 bases stayed unmatched. The length of the CDR3 is 19 residues. The complete variable domain, with remaining parts taken from reference TRBV7-2 and TRBJ2-1, reads GAGVSQSPSNKVTEKGKDVELRCDPISGHTALYWYRQSLGQGLEFLIYFQGNSAPDKSGLPSDRFSAERTGGSVSTLTIQRTQQEDSAVYLCASSLGSRGGKGSYNEQFFGPGTRLTVL.

J is TRBJ1-1 and V is TRBV5-1; a possible D gene is TRBD1 (5 bases). The V end was cut by 5 bases, the J end by 5 bases, with 19 bases between. The CDR3 runs to 15 residues. The germline gives CDR1 SGHRS, CDR2 YFSETQ. The CDR3 loop reads CASRLLPGSETEAFF. The CDR3 bases are TGCGCCAGCAGACTTCTCCCAGGGAGCGAAACTGAAGCTTTCTTT.

Comments on this clonotype: Relative to the germline gene, one junction end is altered; a read error may explain this. This chain uses TRBV5-1 with TRBJ1-1; D gene unclear. This CDR3 spans 12 amino acids. Germline V gene data show CDR1 as SGHRS and CDR2 as YFSETQ. The CDR3 DNA follows: TGTGCCAGCAGCTTAGAGGGTCATGAAGCTTTCTTT. This translates into CASSLEGHEAFF.

The chain joins TRBV7-2 to TRBJ2-7, with a tentative D call TRBD2 (6 bases). The J call is uncertain, as TRBJ2-4 better fits the DNA end. The CDR3 contains 15 residues. The V gene's germline CDR1 is SGHTA and CDR2 FQGNSA. CDR3 in DNA: TGTGCCAGCAGCCCCACGTTGGGACTTGGGAACATTCAGTACTTC. Protein: CASSPTLGLGNIQYF.

The chain is built from TRBV6-6 and TRBJ2-7, with TRBD1 as a possible D gene (5 bases). This CDR3 comprises 11 residues. In germline, CDR1 is MNHNY, CDR2 SVGAGI (reference sequence). V shed 9 bases and J shed 5 bases, with 11 bases lying between them. The CDR3 region is CASIRGDEQYF. CDR3 DNA sequence: TGTGCCAGTATAAGGGGTGACGAGCAGTACTTC.

The chain couples TRBV12-3 or TRBV12-4 to TRBJ2-1; 10 bases map to TRBD2. The CDR3 runs 15 residues. Trimming at V came to 2 bases and at J to 8 bases, leaving 6 bases not matched to a gene. DNA for the CDR3: TGTGCCAGCAGTTTAAGTGAGCGGGGGGGCGATGAGCAGTTCTTC. Protein sequence: CASSLSERGGDEQFF.

The V and J genes are TRBV28 and TRBJ1-5; D remains ambiguous. The CDR3 runs 17 residues. Germline CDR1 MDHEN, CDR2 SYDVKM. V dropped 5 bases and J dropped 3 bases, with 20 bases sitting between them. The CDR3 nucleotides are TGTGCCAGCAGTACCATTATCCCGACGGCCTACAATCAGCCCCAGCATTTT. This translates into CASSTIIPTAYNQPQHF.

This sequence joins TRBV27 and TRBJ2-1; no firm D call. This CDR3 has 12 residues. V was shortened by 6 bases and J by 8 bases, with 11 bases between the two germline ends. Germline CDR1 MNHEY, CDR2 SMNVEV (reference sequence). The CDR3 sequence: CASRRGGDEQFF. The CDR3 bases are TGTGCCAGCAGGCGTGGTGGGGATGAGCAGTTCTTC.

The chain joins TRBV6-2 or TRBV6-3 to TRBJ2-7, with D unresolved. Per the germline V gene, CDR1 is MNHEY and CDR2 is SVGEGT. V lost 2 bases and J lost 0, with 11 bases in between. CDR3 length: 15 residues. In nucleotides, the CDR3 is TGTGCCAGCAGTTACCTCGGCCTCACCTCCTACGAGCAGTACTTC. As protein: CASSYLGLTSYEQYF.

This clonotype was detected a few times. The chain combines TRBV6-2 or TRBV6-3 with TRBJ2-3, with TRBD2 matching over 8 bases. This CDR3 contains 15 residues. The ends lost 7 bases at V and 5 bases at J; junction bases unmatched: 11. Germline V gene data show CDR1 as MNHEY and CDR2 as SVGEGT. This CDR3 reads CASKTAGLDVDTQYF. CDR3 nucleotide sequence: TGTGCCAGCAAGACGGCGGGACTAGATGTAGATACGCAGTATTTT.

This clonotype has more than one count but fewer than ten. This rearrangement joins TRBV2 to TRBJ1-2; D ambiguous. CDR3 size: 12 residues. Germline CDR1 and CDR2: SNHLY and FYNNEI. Trimming took off 4 bases at V and 4 bases at J, with 7 bases between the two ends. CDR3 amino acids: CASSGASYGYTF. The CDR3 coding sequence is TGTGCCAGCAGTGGGGCTTCCTATGGCTACACCTTC.